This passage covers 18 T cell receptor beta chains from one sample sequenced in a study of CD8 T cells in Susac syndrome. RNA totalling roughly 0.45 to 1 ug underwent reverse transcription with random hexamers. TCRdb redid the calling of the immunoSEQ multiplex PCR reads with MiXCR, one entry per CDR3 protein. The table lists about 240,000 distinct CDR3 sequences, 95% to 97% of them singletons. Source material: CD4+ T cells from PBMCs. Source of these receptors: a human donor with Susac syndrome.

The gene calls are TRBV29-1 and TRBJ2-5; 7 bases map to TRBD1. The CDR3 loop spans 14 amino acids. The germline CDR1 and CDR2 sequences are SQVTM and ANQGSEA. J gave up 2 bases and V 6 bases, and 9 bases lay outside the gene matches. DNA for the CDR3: TGCAGCGTAATCCCGACAGGGTATCAAGAGACCCAGTACTTC. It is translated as CSVIPTGYQETQYF.

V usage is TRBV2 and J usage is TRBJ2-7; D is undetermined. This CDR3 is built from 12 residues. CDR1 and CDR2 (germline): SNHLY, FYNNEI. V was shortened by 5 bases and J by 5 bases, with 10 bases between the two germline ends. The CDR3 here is CASSQPLDEQYF. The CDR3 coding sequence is TGTGCCAGCAGTCAACCCCTCGACGAGCAGTACTTC.

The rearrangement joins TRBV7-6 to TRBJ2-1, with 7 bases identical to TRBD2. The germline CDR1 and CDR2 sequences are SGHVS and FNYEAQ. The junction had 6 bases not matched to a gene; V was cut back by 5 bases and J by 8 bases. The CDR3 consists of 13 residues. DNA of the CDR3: TGTGCCAGCAGCCGCGGACTAGTCGATGAGCAGTTCTTC. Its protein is CASSRGLVDEQFF. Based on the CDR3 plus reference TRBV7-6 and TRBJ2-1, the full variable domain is GAGVSQSPRYKVTKRGQDVALRCDPISGHVSLYWYRQALGQGPEFLTYFNYEAQQDKSGLPNDRFSAERPEGSISTLTIQRTEQRDSAMYRCASSRGLVDEQFFGPGTRLTVL.

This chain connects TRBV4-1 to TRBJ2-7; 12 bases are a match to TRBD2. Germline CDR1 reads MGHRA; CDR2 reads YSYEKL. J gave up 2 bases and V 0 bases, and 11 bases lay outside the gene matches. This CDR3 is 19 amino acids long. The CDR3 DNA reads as TGCGCCAGCAGCCAAGAAACTAGCGGGAGGAATTCCCTCCCCTACGAGCAGTACTTC. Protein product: CASSQETSGRNSLPYEQYF.

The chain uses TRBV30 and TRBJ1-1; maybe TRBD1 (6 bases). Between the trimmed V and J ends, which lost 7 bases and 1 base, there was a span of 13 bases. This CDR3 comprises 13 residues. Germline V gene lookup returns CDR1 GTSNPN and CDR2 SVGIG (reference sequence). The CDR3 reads CASYSTGNTEAFF. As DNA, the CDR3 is TGTGCCTCCTACTCGACAGGGAACACTGAAGCTTTCTTT.

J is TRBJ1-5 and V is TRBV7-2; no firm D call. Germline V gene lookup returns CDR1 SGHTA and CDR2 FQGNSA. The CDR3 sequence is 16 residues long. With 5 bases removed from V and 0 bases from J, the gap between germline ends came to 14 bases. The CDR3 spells CASSAKFGSSNQPQHF. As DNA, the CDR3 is TGTGCCAGCAGCGCCAAATTCGGCTCTAGCAATCAGCCCCAGCATTTT.

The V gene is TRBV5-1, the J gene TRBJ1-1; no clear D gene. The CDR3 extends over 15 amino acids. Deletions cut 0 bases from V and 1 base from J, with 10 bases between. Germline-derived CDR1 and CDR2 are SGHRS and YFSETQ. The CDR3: CASSLATAANTEAFF. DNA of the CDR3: TGCGCCAGCAGCTTGGCCACGGCTGCGAACACTGAAGCTTTCTTT. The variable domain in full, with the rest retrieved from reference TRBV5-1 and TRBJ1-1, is KAGVTQTPRYLIKTRGQQVTLSCSPISGHRSVSWYQQTPGQGLQFLFEYFSETQRNKGNFPGRFSGRQFSNSRSEMNVSTLELGDSALYLCASSLATAANTEAFFGQGTRLTVV.

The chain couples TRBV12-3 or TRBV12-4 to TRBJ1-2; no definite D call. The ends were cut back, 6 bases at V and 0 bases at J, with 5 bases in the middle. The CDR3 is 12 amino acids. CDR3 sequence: CASREANYGYTF. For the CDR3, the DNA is TGTGCCAGCAGAGAGGCTAACTATGGCTACACCTTC.

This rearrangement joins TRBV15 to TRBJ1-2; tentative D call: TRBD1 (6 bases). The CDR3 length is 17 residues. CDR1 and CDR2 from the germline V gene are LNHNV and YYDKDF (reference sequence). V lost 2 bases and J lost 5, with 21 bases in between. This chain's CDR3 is CATSRLSKDYRAYGYTF. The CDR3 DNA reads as TGTGCCACCAGCAGACTAAGCAAGGATTACAGGGCGTATGGCTACACCTTC.

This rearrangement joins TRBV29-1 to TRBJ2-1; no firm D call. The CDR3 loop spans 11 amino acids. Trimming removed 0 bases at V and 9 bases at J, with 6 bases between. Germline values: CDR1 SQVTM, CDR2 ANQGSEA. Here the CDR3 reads CSVEDTPEQFF. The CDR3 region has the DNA TGCAGCGTTGAAGATACCCCTGAGCAGTTCTTC.

The CDR3 nucleotides read TGCAGTGCTGACAGTCACACTGAAGCTTTCTTT. Its translation is CSADSHTEAFF. The V call is TRBV20-1, the J call TRBJ1-1; a weak D match, TRBD1 (5 bases). The germline CDR1 and CDR2 sequences are DFQATT and SNEGSKA (reference sequence). V was clipped by 5 bases and J by 3 bases, with 7 bases between them. The CDR3 runs to 11 residues.

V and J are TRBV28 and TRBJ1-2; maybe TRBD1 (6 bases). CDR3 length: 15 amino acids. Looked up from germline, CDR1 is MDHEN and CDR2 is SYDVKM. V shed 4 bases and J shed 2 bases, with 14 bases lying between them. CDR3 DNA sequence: TGTGCCAGCAGTTCTGGGGCAGGGGCAAACTATGGCTACACCTTC. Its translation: CASSSGAGANYGYTF.

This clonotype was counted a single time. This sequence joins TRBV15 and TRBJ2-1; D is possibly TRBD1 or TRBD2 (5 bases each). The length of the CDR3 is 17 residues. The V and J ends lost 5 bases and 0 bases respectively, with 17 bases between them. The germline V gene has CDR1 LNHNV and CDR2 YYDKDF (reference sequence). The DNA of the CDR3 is TGTGCCACCAGCCCAAAGGTGGGGGTTCGCTCCTACAATGAGCAGTTCTTC. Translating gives CATSPKVGVRSYNEQFF.

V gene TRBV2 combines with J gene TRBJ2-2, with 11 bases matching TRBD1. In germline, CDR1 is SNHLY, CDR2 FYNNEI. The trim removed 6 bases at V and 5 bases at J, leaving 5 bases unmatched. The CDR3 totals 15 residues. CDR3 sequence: CASRDRGHVTGELFF. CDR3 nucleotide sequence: TGTGCCAGCAGGGACAGGGGGCATGTAACCGGGGAGCTGTTTTTT.

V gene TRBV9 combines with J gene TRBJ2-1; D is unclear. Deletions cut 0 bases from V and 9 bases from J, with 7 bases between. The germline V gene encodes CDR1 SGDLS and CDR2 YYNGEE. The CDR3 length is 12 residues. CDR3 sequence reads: CASSVEMGEQFF. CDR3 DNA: TGTGCCAGCAGCGTAGAAATGGGTGAGCAGTTCTTC.

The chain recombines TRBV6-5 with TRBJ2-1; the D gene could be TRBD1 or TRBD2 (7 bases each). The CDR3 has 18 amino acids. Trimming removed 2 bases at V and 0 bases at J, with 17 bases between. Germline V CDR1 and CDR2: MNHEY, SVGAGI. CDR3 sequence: CASSYPKGASGSYNEQFF. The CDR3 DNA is TGTGCCAGCAGTTACCCGAAGGGGGCTAGCGGCTCCTACAATGAGCAGTTCTTC.

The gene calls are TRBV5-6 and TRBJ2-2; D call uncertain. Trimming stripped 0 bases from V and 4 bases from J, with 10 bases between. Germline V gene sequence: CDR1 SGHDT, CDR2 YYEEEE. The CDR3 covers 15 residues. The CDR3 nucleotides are TGTGCCAGCAGCTTGGGACTTACTTTCACCGGGGAGCTGTTTTTT. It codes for CASSLGLTFTGELFF. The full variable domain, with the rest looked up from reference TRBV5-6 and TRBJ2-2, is DAGVTQSPTHLIKTRGQQVTLRCSPKSGHDTVSWYQQALGQGPQFIFQYYEEEERQRGNFPDRFSGHQFPNYSSELNVNALLLGDSALYLCASSLGLTFTGELFFGEGSRLTVL.

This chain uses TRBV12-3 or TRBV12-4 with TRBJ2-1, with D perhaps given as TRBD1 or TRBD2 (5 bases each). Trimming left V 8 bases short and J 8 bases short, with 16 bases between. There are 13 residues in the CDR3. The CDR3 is CASAPGAHYEQFF. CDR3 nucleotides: TGTGCCAGCGCACCCGGGGCCCACTATGAGCAGTTCTTC.